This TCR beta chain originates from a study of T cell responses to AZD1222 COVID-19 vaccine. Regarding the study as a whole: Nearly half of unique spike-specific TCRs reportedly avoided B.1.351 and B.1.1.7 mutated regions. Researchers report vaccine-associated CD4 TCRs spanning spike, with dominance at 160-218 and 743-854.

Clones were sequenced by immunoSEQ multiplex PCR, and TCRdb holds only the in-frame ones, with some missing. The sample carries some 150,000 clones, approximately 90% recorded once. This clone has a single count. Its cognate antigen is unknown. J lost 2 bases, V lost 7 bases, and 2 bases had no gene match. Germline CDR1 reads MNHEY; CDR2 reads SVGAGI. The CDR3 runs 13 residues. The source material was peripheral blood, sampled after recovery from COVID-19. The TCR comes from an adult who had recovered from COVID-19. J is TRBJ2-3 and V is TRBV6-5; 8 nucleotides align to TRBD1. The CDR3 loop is CASTGQATDTQYF. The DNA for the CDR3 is TGTGCCAGCACGGGACAGGCCACAGATACGCAGTATTTT.